This TCR beta chain was sequenced during a study of blood T cells in healthy people across ages. For the second PCR, which ran for 7 to 11 cycles, a sample-barcoded 5' primer and a J-beta primer mix were used. TCRdb processed the 5' RACE reads anew with MiXCR; each CDR3 protein has one entry. In the table there are about 680,000 distinct CDR3 sequences, more than 40% of which are singletons. The table lists this clonotype with a few counts. This may be a read error, as it is one base from a much larger clone. The V end lost 1 base, the J end lost 2 bases, and 6 bases lay between the germline ends. Per germline, CDR1 KGHSH and CDR2 LQKENI. The CDR3 length is 13 residues. Every donor provided roughly 10 milliliters of peripheral blood.

This receptor was taken from a woman aged 55-75 years in good health. The V and J genes are TRBV18 and TRBJ2-7; no firm D call. What was sequenced was blood. The CDR3 spells CASSPQAAYEQYF. CDR3 nucleotides: TGTGCCAGCTCACCACAGGCAGCCTACGAGCAGTACTTC.